A single sample gave rise to the 30 T cell receptor beta chains below, sequenced in a study of T cell repertoires in breast cancer. An expanded emulsion RT-PCR with primers for all TCR V genes paired CD8+ T cell chains. Blocking oligonucleotides added to a second nested PCR suppressed unpaired genes. TCRdb independently ran MiXCR on the emulsion pairing reads; one entry per CDR3 protein. The sample yields about 40,000 distinct CDR3 sequences, about 41% seen once. The material sequenced was CD8+ T cells. The receptors shown here come from a pool of human donors with breast cancer or a healthy control (not recorded which).

In the case of this clonotype: Given a much more abundant clone one base away, this may be a read error. The chain uses TRBV6-6 and TRBJ1-1; the D gene is possibly TRBD1 (6 bases). The CDR3 contains 15 residues. V gave up 7 bases and J gave up 11 bases, with 26 bases separating them. Germline lookup yields CDR1 MNHNY and CDR2 SVGAGI (reference sequence). The CDR3 region has the DNA TGTGCCAGCACTTCCCAGGGGATTACAGGCCCCCGGGCTTTCTTT. It yields the protein CASTSQGITGPRAFF.

Comments on this clonotype: The conserved phenylalanine or tryptophan is not found at the CDR3 terminus, so this likely reflects a read error. This chain joins TRBV7-6 and TRBJ2-7; 7 nucleotides agree with TRBD2. The germline gives CDR1 SGHVS, CDR2 FNYEAQ. The CDR3 runs 14 residues. Unmatched junction bases numbered 5, after V lost 5 bases and J lost 1 base. The CDR3 DNA sequence: TGTGCCAGCAGCCGACTAGCCTCTTCCTACGAGCAGTACCTC. This gives the protein CASSRLASSYEQYL.

CDR3 protein: CASSLHGSAGNSPLHF. CDR3 bases: TGTGCCAGCAGTTTACACGGGTCAGCTGGAAATTCACCCCTCCACTTT. The V and J genes are TRBV12-3 or TRBV12-4 and TRBJ1-6; D gene uncertain. This CDR3 is 16 amino acids long. Trimming removed 2 bases at V and 7 bases at J, with 15 bases between.

The chain carries TRBV5-1 and TRBJ2-3; 10 bases agree with TRBD2. This CDR3 has 15 residues. J was trimmed by 5 bases and V by 4 bases; bases with no gene match: 7. Germline lookup yields CDR1 SGHRS and CDR2 YFSETQ. CDR3 sequence (DNA): TGCGCCAGCAGCCAAAGCGGGGGGGCCGGAGATACGCAGTATTTT. Protein sequence: CASSQSGGAGDTQYF.

In the case of this clonotype: One base away lies a much larger clone, so this may be a sequencing read error. The chain links TRBV28 to TRBJ2-5; tentatively, D is TRBD1 or TRBD2 (5 bases each). The CDR3 has 12 amino acids. Germline V gene lookup returns CDR1 MDHEN and CDR2 SYDVKM. The CDR3 loop is CATLQGEETQCF. The CDR3 bases are TGTGCTACTCTCCAGGGAGAAGAGACCCAGTGCTTC.

The V gene is TRBV7-9, the J gene TRBJ2-7; 7 nucleotides agree with TRBD1. This CDR3 contains 13 residues. Trimming removed 5 bases from V and 7 bases from J; junction bases left unmatched: 8. Germline CDR1 is SEHNR and CDR2 is FQNEAQ (reference sequence). CDR3 in amino acids: CASSIETGREQYF. The CDR3 DNA is TGTGCCAGCAGCATCGAGACAGGGAGAGAGCAGTACTTC.

The sample holds many counts of this clonotype. V is TRBV20-1 and J is TRBJ2-7; TRBD2 aligns across 8 bases. The CDR3 contains 15 residues. CDR1 and CDR2 (germline): DFQATT, SNEGSKA (reference sequence). V shed 1 base, J shed 5 bases, and the junction held 10 bases outside the gene matches. The CDR3 is CSARGPGLVINEQYF. CDR3 bases: TGCAGTGCTAGAGGTCCGGGACTAGTCATAAACGAGCAGTACTTC.

V usage is TRBV14 and J usage is TRBJ1-1; D unclear. The V end was cut by 3 bases, the J end by 11 bases, with 16 bases between. The CDR3 loop spans 13 amino acids. Germline CDR1 is SGHDN and CDR2 is FVKESK. The CDR3 loop reads CASSHGSRARAFF. The CDR3 region has the DNA TGTGCCAGCAGCCACGGGAGTCGAGCCCGGGCTTTCTTT.

This clonotype has just one count. The chain employs TRBV7-3 and TRBJ2-1; the match to TRBD2 covers 13 bases. J gave up 8 bases and V 5 bases, and 12 bases lay outside the gene matches. Germline V CDR1 and CDR2: SGHTA, FQGTGA. CDR3 size: 17 residues. DNA of the CDR3: TGTGCCAGCAGCCCCCGGACTAGCGGGAGACCCGGGTATGAGCAGTTCTTC. It specifies CASSPRTSGRPGYEQFF.

The chain employs TRBV3-1 and TRBJ2-3, with 11 bases matching TRBD2. The V gene's germline CDR1 is LGHDT and CDR2 YNNKEL (reference sequence). This CDR3 is built from 16 residues. V was pared by 0 bases and J by 5 bases, with 4 bases of the junction left unmatched. For the CDR3, the DNA is TGTGCCAGCAGCCAAGAAGCTAGCGGGGGGAGAGATACGCAGTATTTT. Its protein product is CASSQEASGGRDTQYF.

The chain joins TRBV4-1 to TRBJ2-2; no clear D. This CDR3 is 16 amino acids long. Germline V gene data show CDR1 as MGHRA and CDR2 as YSYEKL. Trimming stripped 3 bases from V and 6 bases from J, with 17 bases between. CDR3 sequence: CASSHAPSWGAGELFF. The CDR3 DNA sequence: TGCGCCAGCAGCCATGCTCCATCGTGGGGTGCCGGGGAGCTGTTTTTT.

The chain employs TRBV2 and TRBJ1-2; unclear D gene. The CDR3 covers 14 residues. Per the germline V gene, CDR1 is SNHLY and CDR2 is FYNNEI. V was cut by 3 bases and J by 2 bases, with 10 bases left in between. The chain's CDR3 is CASSEGRQNYGYTF. CDR3 bases: TGTGCCAGCAGTGAGGGCAGGCAGAACTATGGCTACACCTTC.

This chain connects TRBV4-2 to TRBJ2-5; D is unresolved. The V gene's germline CDR1 is LGHNA and CDR2 YNFKEQ. The CDR3 is 15 residues long. Trimming cost V 0 bases and J 2 bases, with 10 bases left between them. CDR3 protein: CASSQDKGNQETQYF. CDR3 DNA: TGTGCCAGCAGCCAAGACAAGGGAAATCAAGAGACCCAGTACTTC.

This clonotype has just a few counts. J is TRBJ1-2 and V is TRBV4-2; the D gene is possibly TRBD1 (6 bases). This CDR3 spans 14 amino acids. The germline gives CDR1 LGHNA, CDR2 YNFKEQ. Between the trimmed V and J ends, which lost 1 base and 4 bases, there was a span of 10 bases. As DNA, the CDR3 is TGTGCCAGCAGCCAAGGACAGGAGCTCTATGGCTACACCTTC. It codes for CASSQGQELYGYTF.

The table lists this clonotype with a few counts. The V gene is TRBV20-1, the J gene TRBJ2-3; 8 bases map to TRBD2. Germline V lookup: CDR1 DFQATT, CDR2 SNEGSKA (reference sequence). V trimming: 0 bases; J trimming: 4 bases; junction bases outside the gene matches: 6. This CDR3 has 15 residues. Here the CDR3 reads CSARDLSGGPDTQYF. The CDR3, as DNA: TGCAGTGCTAGAGATCTCAGCGGGGGACCAGATACGCAGTATTTT.

This clonotype occurred a few times. The genes are TRBV27 and TRBJ2-3; D ambiguous. The CDR3 is made up of 17 amino acids. The germline gives CDR1 MNHEY, CDR2 SMNVEV (reference sequence). V lost 6 bases and J lost 2, with 21 bases in between. The CDR3 spells CASSWSTPPFLTDTQYF. The CDR3 DNA reads as TGTGCCAGCAGCTGGTCAACTCCCCCCTTCCTCACAGATACGCAGTATTTT.

The V call is TRBV7-9, the J call TRBJ2-7, with D possibly TRBD2 on 6 matching bases. Germline V lookup: CDR1 SEHNR, CDR2 FQNEAQ (reference sequence). Trimming took off 0 bases at V and 9 bases at J, with 12 bases between the two ends. This CDR3 comprises 13 residues. CDR3 nucleotides: TGTGCCAGCAGCTTAGCGGGTGGGACTGCGCAGTACTTC. The encoded protein is CASSLAGGTAQYF.

This clonotype appeared a few times. This chain joins TRBV7-8 and TRBJ2-3, with 11 bases fitting TRBD2. J was trimmed by 4 bases and V by 5 bases; bases with no gene match: 2. The CDR3 consists of 14 residues. The germline V gene encodes CDR1 SGHVS and CDR2 FQNEAQ. The CDR3 DNA reads as TGTGCCAGCAGCCTGGGACTAGCGGCAGATACGCAGTATTTT. Translation gives CASSLGLAADTQYF.

This clonotype occurred a few times. The chain is built from TRBV27 and TRBJ2-3; 8 bases match TRBD2. The CDR3 is 15 amino acids. Unmatched junction bases numbered 10, after V lost 6 bases and J lost 5 bases. Germline loops: CDR1 MNHEY, CDR2 SMNVEV (reference sequence). The CDR3 region has the DNA TGTGCCAGCAGGCCCGGGACTAGTAGATTAGATACGCAGTATTTT. This translates into CASRPGTSRLDTQYF.

The count of this clonotype is one. J is TRBJ2-1 and V is TRBV6-2 or TRBV6-3; D gene ambiguous. CDR3 size: 12 residues. CDR1 and CDR2 (germline): MNHEY, SVGEGT. Trimming pared 8 bases from V and 7 bases from J, leaving 12 bases between. CDR3: CASGAEVNEQFF. As DNA, the CDR3 is TGTGCCAGCGGCGCTGAGGTGAATGAGCAGTTCTTC.

V is TRBV19 and J is TRBJ2-3; 9 positions match TRBD1. From germline, CDR1 is LNHDA and CDR2 SQIVND (reference sequence). The CDR3 runs 15 residues. The trim removed 4 bases at V and 2 bases at J, leaving 4 bases unmatched. The CDR3 nucleotides are TGTGCCAGTAGTACAGACAGGGGGGTCACAGATACGCAGTATTTT. Its translation is CASSTDRGVTDTQYF.

This chain uses TRBV2 with TRBJ1-5, with unresolved D. This CDR3 spans 9 amino acids. CDR1 is SNHLY, CDR2 FYNNEI, per germline. V was clipped by 11 bases and J by 9 bases, with 8 bases between them. CDR3 DNA: TGTGCCGGCGGGCGGCCCCAGCATTTT. It is translated as CAGGRPQHF.

This clonotype came up a few times. The rearrangement uses TRBV7-2 and TRBJ1-1; maybe TRBD1 (5 bases). Per germline, CDR1 SGHTA and CDR2 FQGNSA. V dropped 3 bases and J dropped 8 bases, with 13 bases sitting between them. The CDR3 consists of 13 residues. The CDR3: CASSLGGTVEAFF. The CDR3 DNA reads as TGTGCCAGCAGCTTGGGAGGGACTGTAGAAGCTTTCTTT.

The chain joins TRBV2 to TRBJ1-1; D call uncertain. There are 14 residues in the CDR3. CDR1 and CDR2 from the germline V gene are SNHLY and FYNNEI. Trimming shortened V by 2 bases and J by 5 bases, and 12 bases separated the two germline ends. CDR3 amino acids: CASSESGRVTEAFF. The CDR3 DNA follows: TGTGCCAGCAGTGAATCCGGTAGGGTGACTGAAGCTTTCTTT.

This clonotype has just a few counts. The gene calls are TRBV20-1 and TRBJ2-1; D not certain. The germline V gene has CDR1 DFQATT and CDR2 SNEGSKA (reference sequence). V was pared by 0 bases and J by 2 bases, with 2 bases between. The CDR3 extends over 12 amino acids. CDR3 DNA sequence: TGCAGTGCTAGAGATGCCTACAATGAGCAGTTCTTC. Translation gives CSARDAYNEQFF.

This clonotype was seen a handful of times. This chain joins TRBV2 and TRBJ2-1; D not certain. The CDR3 is made up of 12 amino acids. Trimming took off 2 bases at V and 12 bases at J, with 11 bases between the two ends. The germline V gene has CDR1 SNHLY and CDR2 FYNNEI. CDR3 loop: CASSESRFVQFF. CDR3 sequence (DNA): TGTGCCAGCAGTGAAAGTCGTTTTGTGCAGTTCTTC.

This clonotype was counted ten times or more. The chain has TRBV27 and TRBJ2-7; no reliable D call. This CDR3 has 11 amino acids. Germline V gives CDR1 MNHEY, CDR2 SMNVEV (reference sequence). Trimming removed 4 bases from V and 1 base from J, with 2 bases in between. The CDR3 coding sequence is TGTGCCAGCAGTTCTTCCTACGAGCAGTACTTC. Translated: CASSSSYEQYF.

The chain joins TRBV10-2 to TRBJ1-5; possibly TRBD1 for D (5 bases). The CDR3 totals 16 residues. V was shortened by 0 bases and J by 2 bases, with 11 bases between the two germline ends. Per the germline V gene, CDR1 is WSHSY and CDR2 is SAAADI. This CDR3 is CASSESGGEGNQPQHF. Written as DNA, the CDR3 is TGCGCCAGCAGTGAGTCGGGAGGGGAGGGCAATCAGCCCCAGCATTTT.

This clonotype was seen ten or more times. The rearrangement joins TRBV7-2 to TRBJ2-3, with 7 bases lining up with TRBD2. The V gene end was trimmed by 0 bases and the J gene end by 3 bases; junction bases not matched to a gene: 3. This CDR3 is 15 amino acids long. In germline, CDR1 is SGHTA, CDR2 FQGNSA. CDR3 in amino acids: CASSLAAGYTDTQYF. In nucleotides, the CDR3 is TGTGCCAGCAGCTTAGCAGCGGGATATACAGATACGCAGTATTTT.

This clonotype was detected only a few times. The V and J genes are TRBV12-3 or TRBV12-4 and TRBJ2-1; TRBD1 is a possible D gene (6 bases). With 5 bases removed from V and 4 bases from J, the gap between germline ends came to 12 bases. This CDR3 has 14 residues. Here the CDR3 reads CASSRPTGYNEQFF. DNA for the CDR3: TGTGCCAGCAGTCGGCCTACAGGGTACAATGAGCAGTTCTTC.